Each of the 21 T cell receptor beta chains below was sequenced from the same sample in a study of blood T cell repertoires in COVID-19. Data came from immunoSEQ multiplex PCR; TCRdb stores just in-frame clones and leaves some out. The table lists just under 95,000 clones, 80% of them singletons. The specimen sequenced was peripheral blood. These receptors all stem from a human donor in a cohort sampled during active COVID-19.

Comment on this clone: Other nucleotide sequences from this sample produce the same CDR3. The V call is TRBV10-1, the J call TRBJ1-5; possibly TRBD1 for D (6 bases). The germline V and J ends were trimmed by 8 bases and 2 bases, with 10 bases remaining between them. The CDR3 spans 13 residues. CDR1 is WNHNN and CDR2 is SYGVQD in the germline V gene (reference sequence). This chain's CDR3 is CASSQGRNQPQHF. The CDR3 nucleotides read TGCGCCAGCTCTCAGGGGCGCAATCAGCCCCAGCATTTT.

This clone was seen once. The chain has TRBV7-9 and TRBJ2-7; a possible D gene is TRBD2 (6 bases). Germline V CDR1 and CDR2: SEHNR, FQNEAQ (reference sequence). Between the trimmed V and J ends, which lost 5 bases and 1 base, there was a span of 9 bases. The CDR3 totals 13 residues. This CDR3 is CASSPRESYEQYF. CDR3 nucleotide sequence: TGTGCCAGCAGCCCCCGGGAGTCCTACGAGCAGTACTTC.

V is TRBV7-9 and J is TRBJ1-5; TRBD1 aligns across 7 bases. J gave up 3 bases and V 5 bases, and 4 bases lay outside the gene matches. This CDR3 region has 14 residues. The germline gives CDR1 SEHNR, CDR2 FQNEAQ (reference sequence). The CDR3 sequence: CASSTGQVNQPQHF. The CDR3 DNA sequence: TGTGCCAGCAGCACCGGACAGGTCAATCAGCCCCAGCATTTT.

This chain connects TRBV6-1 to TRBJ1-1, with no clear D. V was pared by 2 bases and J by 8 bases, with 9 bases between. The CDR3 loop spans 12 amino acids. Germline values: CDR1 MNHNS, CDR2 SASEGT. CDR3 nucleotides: TGTGCCAGCAGTGAATTCGGGATGGAAGCTTTCTTT. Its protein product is CASSEFGMEAFF.

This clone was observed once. CDR3 sequence (DNA): TGTGCCAGCAGTGGACCGGGACAGGCCTACGAGCAGTACTTC. Translating it yields CASSGPGQAYEQYF. J is TRBJ2-7 and V is TRBV28; the match to TRBD1 covers 8 bases. Trimming cost V 5 bases and J 2 bases; bases outside gene matches: 5. The CDR3 runs 14 residues. From germline, CDR1 is MDHEN and CDR2 SYDVKM.

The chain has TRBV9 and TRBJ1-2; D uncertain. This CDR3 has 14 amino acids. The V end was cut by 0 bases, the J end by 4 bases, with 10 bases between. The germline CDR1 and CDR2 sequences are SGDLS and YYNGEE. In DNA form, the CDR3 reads TGTGCCAGCAGCGTAGATCGGGGTGCCTATGGCTACACCTTC. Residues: CASSVDRGAYGYTF.

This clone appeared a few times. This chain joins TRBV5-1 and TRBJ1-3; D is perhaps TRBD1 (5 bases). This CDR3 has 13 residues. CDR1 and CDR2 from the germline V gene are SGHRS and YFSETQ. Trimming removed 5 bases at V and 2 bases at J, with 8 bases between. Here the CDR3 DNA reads TGCGCCAGCAGGGACATGGCTGGAAACACCATATATTTT. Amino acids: CASRDMAGNTIYF.

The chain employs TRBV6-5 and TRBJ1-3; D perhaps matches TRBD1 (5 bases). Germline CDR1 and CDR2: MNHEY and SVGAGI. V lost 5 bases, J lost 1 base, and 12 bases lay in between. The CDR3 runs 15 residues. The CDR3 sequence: CASSPFGGSGNTIYF. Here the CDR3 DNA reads TGTGCCAGCAGTCCTTTCGGGGGATCTGGAAACACCATATATTTT.

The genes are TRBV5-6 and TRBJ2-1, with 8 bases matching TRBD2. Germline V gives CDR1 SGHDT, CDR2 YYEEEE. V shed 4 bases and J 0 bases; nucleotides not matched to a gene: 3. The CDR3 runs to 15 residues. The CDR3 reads CASSRTSGSYNEQFF. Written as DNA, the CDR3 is TGTGCCAGCAGCAGAACTAGCGGCTCCTACAATGAGCAGTTCTTC.

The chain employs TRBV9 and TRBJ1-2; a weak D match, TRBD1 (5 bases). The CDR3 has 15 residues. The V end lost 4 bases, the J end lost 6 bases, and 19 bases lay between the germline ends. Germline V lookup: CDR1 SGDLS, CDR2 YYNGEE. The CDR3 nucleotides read TGTGCCAGCAGCTCCTCGGACCACACGGGGGATGGCTACACCTTC. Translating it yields CASSSSDHTGDGYTF.

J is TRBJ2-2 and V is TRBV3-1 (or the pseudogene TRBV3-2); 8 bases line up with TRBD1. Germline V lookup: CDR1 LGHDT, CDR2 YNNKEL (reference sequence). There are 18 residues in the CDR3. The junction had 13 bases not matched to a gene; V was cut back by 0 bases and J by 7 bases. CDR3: CASSQDGFRTGFFGELFF. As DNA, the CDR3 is TGTGCCAGCAGCCAAGATGGTTTCCGGACAGGGTTTTTCGGGGAGCTGTTTTTT.

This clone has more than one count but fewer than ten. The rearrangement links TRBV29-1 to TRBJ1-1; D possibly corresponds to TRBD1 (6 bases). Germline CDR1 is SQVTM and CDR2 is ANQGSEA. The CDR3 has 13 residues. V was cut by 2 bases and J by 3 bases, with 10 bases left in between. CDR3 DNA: TGCAGCGTTGAACCCCAGGGGCACACTGAAGCTTTCTTT. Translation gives CSVEPQGHTEAFF.

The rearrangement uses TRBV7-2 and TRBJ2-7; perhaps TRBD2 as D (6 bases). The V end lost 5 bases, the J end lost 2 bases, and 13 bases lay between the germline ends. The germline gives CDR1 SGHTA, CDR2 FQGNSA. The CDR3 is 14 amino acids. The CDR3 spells CASSPGDPPYEQYF. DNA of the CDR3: TGTGCCAGCAGCCCGGGGGACCCGCCCTACGAGCAGTACTTC.

The CDR3 loop reads CASSQPSYREDKTQYF. DNA of the CDR3: TGTGCCAGCAGTCAACCCTCATACAGGGAAGACAAGACCCAGTACTTC. V is TRBV27 and J is TRBJ2-5; tentatively, D is TRBD1 (6 bases). Per the germline V gene, CDR1 is MNHEY and CDR2 is SMNVEV (reference sequence). The V gene lost 5 bases and the J gene lost 6 bases, with 22 bases spanning the gap. The CDR3 covers 16 residues.

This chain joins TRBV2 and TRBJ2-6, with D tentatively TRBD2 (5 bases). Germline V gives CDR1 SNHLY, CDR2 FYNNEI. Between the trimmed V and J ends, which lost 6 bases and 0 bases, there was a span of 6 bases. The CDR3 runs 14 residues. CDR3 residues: CASSDYSGANVLTF. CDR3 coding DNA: TGTGCCAGCAGCGACTACTCTGGGGCCAACGTCCTGACTTTC. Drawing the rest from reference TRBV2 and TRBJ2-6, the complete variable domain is EPEVTQTPSHQVTQMGQEVILRCVPISNHLYFYWYRQILGQKVEFLVSFYNNEISEKSEIFDDQFSVERPDGSNFTLKIRSTKLEDSAMYFCASSDYSGANVLTFGAGSRLTVL.

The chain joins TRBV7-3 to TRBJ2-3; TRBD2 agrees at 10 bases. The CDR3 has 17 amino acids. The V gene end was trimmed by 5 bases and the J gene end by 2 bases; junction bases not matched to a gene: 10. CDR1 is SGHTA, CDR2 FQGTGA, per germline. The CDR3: CASSPPQREGSTDTQYF. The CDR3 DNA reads TGTGCCAGCAGCCCCCCCCAGCGGGAGGGCTCCACAGATACGCAGTATTTT.

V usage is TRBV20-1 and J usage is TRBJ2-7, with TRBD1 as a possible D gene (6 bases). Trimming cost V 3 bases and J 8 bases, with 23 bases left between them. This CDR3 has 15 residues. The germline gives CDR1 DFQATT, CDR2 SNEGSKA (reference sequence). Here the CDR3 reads CSASSGTPDLGKQYF. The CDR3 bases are TGCAGTGCTAGTTCGGGGACACCCGATTTGGGAAAGCAGTACTTC.

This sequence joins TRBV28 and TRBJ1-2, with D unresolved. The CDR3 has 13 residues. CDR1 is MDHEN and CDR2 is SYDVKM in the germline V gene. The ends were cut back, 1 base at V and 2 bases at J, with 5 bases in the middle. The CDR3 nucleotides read TGTGCCAGCAGTTTATCTCTGAACTATGGCTACACCTTC. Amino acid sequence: CASSLSLNYGYTF.

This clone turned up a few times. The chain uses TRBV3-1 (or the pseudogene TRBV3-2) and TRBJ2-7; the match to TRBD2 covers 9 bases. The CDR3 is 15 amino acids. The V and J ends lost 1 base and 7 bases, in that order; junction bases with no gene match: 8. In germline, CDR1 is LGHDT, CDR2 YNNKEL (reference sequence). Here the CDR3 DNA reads TGTGCCAGCAGCCAAGGCGCTAGCGGGATTCGTGAGCAGTACTTC. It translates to CASSQGASGIREQYF.

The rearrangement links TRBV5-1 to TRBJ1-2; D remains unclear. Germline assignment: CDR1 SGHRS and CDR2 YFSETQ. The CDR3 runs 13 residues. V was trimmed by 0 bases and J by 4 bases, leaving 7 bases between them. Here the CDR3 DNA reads TGCGCCAGCAGCTTGGATCAGGTCTATGGCTACACCTTC. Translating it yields CASSLDQVYGYTF.

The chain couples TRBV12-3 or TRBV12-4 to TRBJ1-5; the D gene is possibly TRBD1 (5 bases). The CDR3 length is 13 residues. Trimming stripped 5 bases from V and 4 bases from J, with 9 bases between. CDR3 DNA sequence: TGTGCCAGCAGTACCTCAGGGAATCAGCCCCAGCATTTT. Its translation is CASSTSGNQPQHF.